These 3 T cell receptor beta chains were all obtained from the same sample, sequenced in a study of blood T cell repertoires in COVID-19. Libraries were prepared by immunoSEQ multiplex PCR; TCRdb keeps only in-frame clonotypes and omits some of them. The sample lists some 150,000 clones, 88% occurring once. Sequencing was performed on PBMCs or T cells enriched from blood (not recorded which). The receptors originated from a woman aged 25-40 years with acute COVID-19.

CDR3 nucleotides: TGTGCCAGTAGTATGCCCCCCGGGACAGGGTCCACTGAAGCTTTCTTT. It codes for CASSMPPGTGSTEAFF. The chain is built from TRBV19 and TRBJ1-1; TRBD1 agrees at 9 bases. The CDR3 length is 16 residues. Losses at the gene ends were 3 bases for V and 4 bases for J; bases not matched to a gene: 9. Per germline, CDR1 LNHDA and CDR2 SQIVND (reference sequence).

Written as DNA, the CDR3 is TGCGCCAGCAGTCGTCTTGGGGGAGGGCCCTCAGGAGATACGCAGTATTTT. Amino acids: CASSRLGGGPSGDTQYF. The V and J genes are TRBV5-1 and TRBJ2-3; 7 bases are shared with TRBD2. The CDR3 has 17 amino acids. CDR1 SGHRS and CDR2 YFSETQ come from the germline V gene. V was clipped by 5 bases and J by 5 bases; unmatched bases: 17. The entire variable domain, with the rest obtained from reference TRBV5-1 and TRBJ2-3, is as follows: KAGVTQTPRYLIKTRGQQVTLSCSPISGHRSVSWYQQTPGQGLQFLFEYFSETQRNKGNFPGRFSGRQFSNSRSEMNVSTLELGDSALYLCASSRLGGGPSGDTQYFGPGTRLTVL.

The V call is TRBV15, the J call TRBJ2-7; the match to TRBD2 covers 14 bases. The J segment lost 5 bases and the V segment lost 1 base, leaving 10 bases of the junction unmatched. CDR1 and CDR2 (germline): LNHNV, YYDKDF (reference sequence). This CDR3 spans 18 amino acids. The CDR3 protein is CATSRGDEGLAGVDEQYF. The CDR3 nucleotides read TGTGCCACCAGCAGAGGGGATGAGGGACTAGCGGGAGTTGACGAGCAGTACTTC.